These 6 T cell receptor beta chains share one sample of origin, sequenced in a study of cytomegalovirus exposure and HLA in healthy donors. PCR amplification relied on 60 Vbeta primers (plus 13 Jbeta primers). Measured with immunoSEQ multiplex PCR; TCRdb has only the in-frame clones, and not every one. Its table records 140,000 to 150,000 clones. The sequenced sample was PBMCs. These receptors were taken from a woman in her forties or fifties in good health and CMV-seronegative.

The chain joins TRBV4-1 to TRBJ1-3, with unresolved D. The germline V gene has CDR1 MGHRA and CDR2 YSYEKL. V was shortened by 2 bases and J by 0 bases, with 8 bases between the two germline ends. The CDR3 covers 15 residues. The CDR3 spells CASSQQAISGNTIYF. In DNA form, the CDR3 reads TGCGCCAGCAGCCAACAGGCTATCTCTGGAAACACCATATATTTT.

This rearrangement joins TRBV4-2 to TRBJ2-2; D is uncertain. Per germline, CDR1 LGHNA and CDR2 YNFKEQ. The CDR3 contains 19 residues. V lost 0 bases and J lost 0, with 17 bases in between. The CDR3, as DNA: TGTGCCAGCAGCCAAGATCGGCGCTACCAAACTACGAACACCGGGGAGCTGTTTTTT. It specifies CASSQDRRYQTTNTGELFF.

The chain combines TRBV5-6 with TRBJ2-7; 8 nucleotides line up with TRBD1. Germline lookup yields CDR1 SGHDT and CDR2 YYEEEE. J gave up 4 bases and V 3 bases, and 6 bases lay outside the gene matches. The CDR3 covers 14 residues. The chain's CDR3 is CASSYGTGAYEQYF. The CDR3 DNA reads as TGTGCCAGCAGCTACGGGACAGGAGCGTACGAGCAGTACTTC.

The rearrangement uses TRBV7-3 and TRBJ1-1; D is ambiguous. This CDR3 is 15 amino acids long. Trimming removed 1 base at V and 4 bases at J, with 13 bases between. Germline CDR1 reads SGHTA; CDR2 reads FQGTGA. This chain's CDR3 is CASSLIQPSPTEAFF. The CDR3 bases are TGTGCCAGCAGCTTAATACAGCCCTCTCCCACTGAAGCTTTCTTT.

The V call is TRBV5-1, the J call TRBJ1-2; 10 bases are a match to TRBD1. This CDR3 is built from 14 residues. Germline V gene data show CDR1 as SGHRS and CDR2 as YFSETQ. V was pared by 4 bases and J by 1 base, with 1 base of the junction left unmatched. The DNA for the CDR3 is TGCGCCAGCAGCAGGGACAGGGGTAACTATGGCTACACCTTC. Protein product: CASSRDRGNYGYTF.

V and J are TRBV6-1 and TRBJ2-2; 7 positions agree with TRBD1. V lost 6 bases and J lost 1; bases outside the gene matches: 2. The germline gives CDR1 MNHNS, CDR2 SASEGT. The CDR3 loop spans 14 amino acids. Here the CDR3 DNA reads TGTGCCAGCAGGAGGGGGCAGAACACCGGGGAGCTGTTTTTT. It codes for CASRRGQNTGELFF.